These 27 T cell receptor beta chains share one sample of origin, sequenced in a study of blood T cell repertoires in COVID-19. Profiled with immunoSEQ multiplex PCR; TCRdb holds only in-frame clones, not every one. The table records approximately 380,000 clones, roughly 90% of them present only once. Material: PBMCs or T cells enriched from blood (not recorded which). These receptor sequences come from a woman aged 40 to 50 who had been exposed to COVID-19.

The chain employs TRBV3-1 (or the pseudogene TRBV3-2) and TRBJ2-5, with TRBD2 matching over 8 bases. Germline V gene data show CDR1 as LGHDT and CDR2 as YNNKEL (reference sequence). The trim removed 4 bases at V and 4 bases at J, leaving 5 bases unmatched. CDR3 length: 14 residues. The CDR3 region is CASSRGLAGETQYF. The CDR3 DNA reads TGTGCCAGCAGCCGCGGACTAGCCGGAGAGACCCAGTACTTC.

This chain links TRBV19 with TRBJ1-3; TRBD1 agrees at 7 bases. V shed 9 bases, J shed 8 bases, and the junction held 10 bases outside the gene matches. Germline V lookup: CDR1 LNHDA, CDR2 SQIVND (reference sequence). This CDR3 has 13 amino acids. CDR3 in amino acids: CASRDSPFDTIYF. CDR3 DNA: TGTGCCAGCAGGGACAGCCCTTTCGACACCATATATTTT.

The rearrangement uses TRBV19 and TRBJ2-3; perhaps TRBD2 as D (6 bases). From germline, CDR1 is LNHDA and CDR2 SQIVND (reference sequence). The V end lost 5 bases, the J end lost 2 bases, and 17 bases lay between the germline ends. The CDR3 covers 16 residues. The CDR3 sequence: CASSPRPSDNTDTQYF. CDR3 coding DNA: TGTGCCAGTAGTCCCCGCCCTAGCGACAACACAGATACGCAGTATTTT.

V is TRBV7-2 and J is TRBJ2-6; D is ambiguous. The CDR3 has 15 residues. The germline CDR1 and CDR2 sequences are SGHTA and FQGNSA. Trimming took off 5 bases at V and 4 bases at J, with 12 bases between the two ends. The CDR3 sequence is CASSLSRIGANVLTF. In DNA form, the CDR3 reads TGTGCCAGCAGCCTATCCAGGATAGGGGCCAACGTCCTGACTTTC. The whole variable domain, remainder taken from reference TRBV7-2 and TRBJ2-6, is GAGVSQSPSNKVTEKGKDVELRCDPISGHTALYWYRQSLGQGLEFLIYFQGNSAPDKSGLPSDRFSAERTGGSVSTLTIQRTQQEDSAVYLCASSLSRIGANVLTFGAGSRLTVL.

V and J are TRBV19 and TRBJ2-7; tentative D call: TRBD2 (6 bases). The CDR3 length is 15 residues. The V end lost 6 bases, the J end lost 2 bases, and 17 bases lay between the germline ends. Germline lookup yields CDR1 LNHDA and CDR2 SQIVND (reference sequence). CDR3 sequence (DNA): TGTGCCAGTAGCCGCGTGTGGGGGGTCCCCTACGAGCAGTACTTC. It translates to CASSRVWGVPYEQYF.

The CDR3 region is CASSPWTVNTGELFF. CDR3 DNA: TGTGCCAGCTCACCCTGGACAGTGAACACCGGGGAGCTGTTTTTT. The chain employs TRBV18 and TRBJ2-2; D is perhaps TRBD1 (6 bases). V gave up 3 bases and J gave up 1 base, with 9 bases separating them. Per germline, CDR1 KGHSH and CDR2 LQKENI. This CDR3 contains 15 residues.

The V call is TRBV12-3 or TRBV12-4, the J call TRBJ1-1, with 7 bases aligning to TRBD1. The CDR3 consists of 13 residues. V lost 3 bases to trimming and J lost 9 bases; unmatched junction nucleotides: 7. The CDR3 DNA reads TGTGCCAGCAGTTTCTTACAGGGGCGACAAGCTTTCTTT. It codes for CASSFLQGRQAFF.

This chain's CDR3 is CASSATGQVNEKLFF. CDR3 nucleotides: TGCGCCAGCAGCGCGACGGGACAGGTTAATGAAAAACTGTTTTTT. The chain has TRBV4-3 and TRBJ1-4; 8 positions match TRBD1. V trimming: 5 bases; J trimming: 4 bases; junction bases outside the gene matches: 6. The germline CDR1 and CDR2 sequences are LGHNA and YSLEER. This CDR3 has 15 residues.

In nucleotides, the CDR3 is TGCGCCAGCAGCCCTGACTTGACCGGGGAGCTGTTTTTT. It specifies CASSPDLTGELFF. The chain combines TRBV5-1 with TRBJ2-2; D remains ambiguous. With 4 bases removed from V and 5 bases from J, the gap between germline ends came to 9 bases. CDR3 length: 13 amino acids. Germline lookup yields CDR1 SGHRS and CDR2 YFSETQ.

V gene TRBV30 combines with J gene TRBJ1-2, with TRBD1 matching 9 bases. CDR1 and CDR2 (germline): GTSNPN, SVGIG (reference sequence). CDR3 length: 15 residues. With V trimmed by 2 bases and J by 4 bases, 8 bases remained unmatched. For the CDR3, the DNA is TGTGCCTGGAGTCCGGCCGGGACAGGGTCCTATGGCTACACCTTC. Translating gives CAWSPAGTGSYGYTF.

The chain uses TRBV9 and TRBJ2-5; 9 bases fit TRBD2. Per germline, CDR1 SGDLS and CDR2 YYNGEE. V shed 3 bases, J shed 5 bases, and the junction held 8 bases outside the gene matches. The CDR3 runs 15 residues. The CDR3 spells CASSAGRGGPETQYF. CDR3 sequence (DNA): TGTGCCAGCAGCGCAGGGCGGGGGGGCCCCGAGACCCAGTACTTC.

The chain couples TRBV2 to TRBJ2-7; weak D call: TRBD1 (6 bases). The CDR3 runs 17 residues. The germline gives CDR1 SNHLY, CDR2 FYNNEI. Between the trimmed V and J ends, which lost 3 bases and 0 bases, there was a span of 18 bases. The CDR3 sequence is CASSEARGARFSYEQYF. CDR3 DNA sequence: TGTGCCAGCAGTGAGGCCAGGGGAGCTAGGTTCTCCTACGAGCAGTACTTC.

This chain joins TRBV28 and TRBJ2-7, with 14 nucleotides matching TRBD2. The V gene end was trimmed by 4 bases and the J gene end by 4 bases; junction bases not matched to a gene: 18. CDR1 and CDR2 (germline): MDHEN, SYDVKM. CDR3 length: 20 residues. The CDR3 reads CASSSVQGLAGAGGRYEQYF. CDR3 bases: TGTGCCAGCAGTTCCGTCCAGGGACTAGCGGGAGCCGGGGGGAGGTACGAGCAGTACTTC.

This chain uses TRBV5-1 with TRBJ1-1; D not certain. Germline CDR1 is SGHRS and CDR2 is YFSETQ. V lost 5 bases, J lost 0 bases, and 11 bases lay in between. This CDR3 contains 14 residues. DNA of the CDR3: TGCGCCAGCAGGATAGCCTACATGAACACTGAAGCTTTCTTT. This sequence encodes CASRIAYMNTEAFF.

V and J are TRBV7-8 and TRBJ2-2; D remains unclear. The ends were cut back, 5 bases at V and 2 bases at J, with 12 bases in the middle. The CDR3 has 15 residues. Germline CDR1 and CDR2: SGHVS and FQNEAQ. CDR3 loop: CASSHRWSNTGELFF. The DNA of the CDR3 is TGTGCCAGCAGCCATAGATGGTCTAACACCGGGGAGCTGTTTTTT. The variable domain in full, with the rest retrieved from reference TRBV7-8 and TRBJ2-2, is GAGVSQSPRYKVAKRGQDVALRCDPISGHVSLFWYQQALGQGPEFLTYFQNEAQLDKSGLPSDRFFAERPEGSVSTLKIQRTQQEDSAVYLCASSHRWSNTGELFFGEGSRLTVL.

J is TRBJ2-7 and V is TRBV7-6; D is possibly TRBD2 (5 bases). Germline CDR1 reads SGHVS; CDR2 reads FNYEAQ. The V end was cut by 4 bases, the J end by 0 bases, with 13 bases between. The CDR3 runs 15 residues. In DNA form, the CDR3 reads TGTGCCAGCAGCTCGACGGTAGCGAACTCCTACGAGCAGTACTTC. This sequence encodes CASSSTVANSYEQYF.

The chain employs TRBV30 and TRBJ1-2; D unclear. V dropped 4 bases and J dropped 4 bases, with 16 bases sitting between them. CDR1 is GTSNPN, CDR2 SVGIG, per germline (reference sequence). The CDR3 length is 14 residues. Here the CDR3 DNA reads TGTGCCTGGACCAAAGACAACCCACTCTATGGCTACACCTTC. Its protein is CAWTKDNPLYGYTF.

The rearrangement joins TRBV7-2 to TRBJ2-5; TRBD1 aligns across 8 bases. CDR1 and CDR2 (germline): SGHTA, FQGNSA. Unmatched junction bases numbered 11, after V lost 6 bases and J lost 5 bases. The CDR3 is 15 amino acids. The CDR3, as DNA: TGTGCCAGCAGTCCGATGCAGGGGGCTAGGGAGACCCAGTACTTC. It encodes CASSPMQGARETQYF.

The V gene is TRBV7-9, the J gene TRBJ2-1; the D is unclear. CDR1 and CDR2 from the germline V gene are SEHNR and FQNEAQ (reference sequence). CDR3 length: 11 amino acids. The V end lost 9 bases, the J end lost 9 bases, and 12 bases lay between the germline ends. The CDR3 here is CASGEVGEQFF. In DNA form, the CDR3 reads TGTGCCAGTGGTGAGGTTGGTGAGCAGTTCTTC. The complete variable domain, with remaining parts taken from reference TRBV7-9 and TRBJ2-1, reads DTGVSQNPRHKITKRGQNVTFRCDPISEHNRLYWYRQTLGQGPEFLTYFQNEAQLEKSRLLSDRFSAERPKGSFSTLEIQRTEQGDSAMYLCASGEVGEQFFGPGTRLTVL.

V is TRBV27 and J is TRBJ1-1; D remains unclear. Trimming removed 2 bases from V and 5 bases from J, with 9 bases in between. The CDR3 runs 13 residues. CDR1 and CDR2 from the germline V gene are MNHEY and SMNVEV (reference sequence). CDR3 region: CASSLRRRTEAFF. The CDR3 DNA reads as TGTGCCAGCAGTTTACGAAGGAGGACTGAAGCTTTCTTT.

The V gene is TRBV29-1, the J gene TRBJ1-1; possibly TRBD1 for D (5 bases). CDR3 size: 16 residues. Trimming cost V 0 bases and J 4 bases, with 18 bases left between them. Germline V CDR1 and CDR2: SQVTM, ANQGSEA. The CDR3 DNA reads TGCAGCGTTGAAGATCCAAAGGTCGGGGGGGGCACTGAAGCTTTCTTT. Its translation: CSVEDPKVGGGTEAFF.

CDR3 region: CASSLTGEGNYGYTF. CDR3 sequence (DNA): TGTGCCAGCAGCTTAACGGGGGAGGGGAACTATGGCTACACCTTC. The rearrangement joins TRBV7-2 to TRBJ1-2, with D possibly matching TRBD1 (5 bases). V was trimmed by 2 bases and J by 2 bases, leaving 12 bases between them. Germline V gives CDR1 SGHTA, CDR2 FQGNSA. This CDR3 comprises 15 residues.

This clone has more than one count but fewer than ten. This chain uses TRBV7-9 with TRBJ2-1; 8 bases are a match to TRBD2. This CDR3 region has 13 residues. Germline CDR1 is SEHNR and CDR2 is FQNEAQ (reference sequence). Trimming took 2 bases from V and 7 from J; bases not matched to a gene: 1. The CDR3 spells CASSLSGRNEQFF. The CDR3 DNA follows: TGTGCCAGCAGCTTAAGCGGGAGAAATGAGCAGTTCTTC.

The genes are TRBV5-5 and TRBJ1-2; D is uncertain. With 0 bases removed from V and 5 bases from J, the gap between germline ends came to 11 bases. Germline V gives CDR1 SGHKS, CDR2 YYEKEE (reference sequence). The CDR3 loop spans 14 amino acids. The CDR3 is CASSLARLLYGYTF. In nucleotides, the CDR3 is TGTGCCAGCAGCTTGGCCAGGCTGCTATATGGCTACACCTTC. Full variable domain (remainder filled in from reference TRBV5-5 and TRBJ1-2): DAGVTQSPTHLIKTRGQQVTLRCSPISGHKSVSWYQQVLGQGPQFIFQYYEKEERGRGNFPDRFSARQFPNYSSELNVNALLLGDSALYLCASSLARLLYGYTFGSGTRLTVV.

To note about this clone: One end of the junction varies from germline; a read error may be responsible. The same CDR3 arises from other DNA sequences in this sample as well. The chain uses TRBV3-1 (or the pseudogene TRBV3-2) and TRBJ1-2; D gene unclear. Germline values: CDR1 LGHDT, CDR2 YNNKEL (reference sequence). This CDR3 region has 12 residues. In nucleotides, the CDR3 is TGTGCCAGCAGCCAGTCGGACTACGGCTACACCTTC. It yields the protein CASSQSDYGYTF.

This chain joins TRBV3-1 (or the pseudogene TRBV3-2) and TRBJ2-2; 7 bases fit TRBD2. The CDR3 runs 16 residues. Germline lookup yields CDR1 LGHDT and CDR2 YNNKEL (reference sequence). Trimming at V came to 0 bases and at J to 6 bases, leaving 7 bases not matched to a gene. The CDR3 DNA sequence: TGTGCCAGCAGCCAAGATCTTGTGACTAGCCCCGGGGAGCTGTTTTTT. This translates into CASSQDLVTSPGELFF.

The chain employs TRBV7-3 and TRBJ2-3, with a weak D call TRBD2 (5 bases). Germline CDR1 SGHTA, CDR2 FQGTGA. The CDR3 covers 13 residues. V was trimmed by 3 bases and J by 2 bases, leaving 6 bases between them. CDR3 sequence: CASSLTTTDTQYF. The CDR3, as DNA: TGTGCCAGCAGCTTGACTACCACAGATACGCAGTATTTT.